One sample yielded the 6 T cell receptor beta chains listed below, sequenced in a study of beta chain features in type 1 diabetes. Every bit of the isolated RNA underwent reverse transcription, so sequencing read expressed TCRB transcripts. The data were produced by immunoSEQ multiplex PCR, yet TCRdb's version contains in-frame clones alone and is incomplete. This repertoire shows almost 350,000 clones, around 20% found once; its top ten account for around 0.04%. The sample consisted of naive CD4+ T cells from blood. These receptors were collected from a woman younger than 35 in good health.

This clone was seen a handful of times. The J gene is TRBJ1-4, the V gene TRBV29-1, with 8 bases identical to TRBD1. Germline values: CDR1 SQVTM, CDR2 ANQGSEA. The J segment lost 6 bases and the V segment lost 6 bases, leaving 6 bases of the junction unmatched. This CDR3 spans 13 amino acids. This CDR3 is CSVGQGLYEKLFF. In DNA, the CDR3 is TGCAGCGTCGGACAGGGCCTTTATGAAAAACTGTTTTTT. Looking up the rest from reference TRBV29-1 and TRBJ1-4 gives the full variable domain: SAVISQKPSRDICQRGTSLTIQCQVDSQVTMMFWYRQQPGQSLTLIATANQGSEATYESGFVIDKFPISRPNLTFSTLTVSNMSPEDSSIYLCSVGQGLYEKLFFGSGTQLSVL.

The chain uses TRBV19 and TRBJ2-5; 7 bases fit TRBD2. Germline V gene lookup returns CDR1 LNHDA and CDR2 SQIVND (reference sequence). This CDR3 contains 15 residues. Trimming at V came to 3 bases and at J to 4 bases, leaving 8 bases not matched to a gene. In DNA form, the CDR3 reads TGTGCCAGTAGTATCCCGGGGGGACTTTCAGAGACCCAGTACTTC. Its translation is CASSIPGGLSETQYF.

The gene calls are TRBV20-1 and TRBJ1-1, with D perhaps matching TRBD1 (6 bases). V lost 5 bases and J 5 bases, leaving 9 bases between the germline ends. This CDR3 has 11 amino acids. Looked up from germline, CDR1 is DFQATT and CDR2 is SNEGSKA (reference sequence). The CDR3 reads CSALRGTEAFF. In DNA form, the CDR3 reads TGCAGTGCTCTCAGGGGAACTGAAGCTTTCTTT.

The chain carries TRBV30 and TRBJ1-1; 9 bases align to TRBD1. CDR1 and CDR2 from the germline V gene are GTSNPN and SVGIG (reference sequence). V shed 0 bases, J shed 0 bases, and the junction held 8 bases outside the gene matches. There are 17 residues in the CDR3. CDR3 in DNA: TGTGCCTGGAGTGTTTCGGGGACAGGGATGATGAACACTGAAGCTTTCTTT. It yields the protein CAWSVSGTGMMNTEAFF.

The DNA of the CDR3 is TGCGCCAGCACCTCGCCCCAGCGGGTTAACACCGGGGAGCTGTTTTTT. As protein: CASTSPQRVNTGELFF. The chain uses TRBV5-1 and TRBJ2-2, with a possible D match to TRBD2 (6 bases). The V end was cut by 6 bases, the J end by 2 bases, with 17 bases between. The CDR3 is 16 amino acids. Germline V gene lookup returns CDR1 SGHRS and CDR2 YFSETQ.

This clone was seen more than once but under ten times. This rearrangement joins TRBV30 to TRBJ1-5, with D possibly being TRBD1 (6 bases). The CDR3 runs to 12 residues. In germline, CDR1 is GTSNPN, CDR2 SVGIG (reference sequence). V was cut by 2 bases and J by 11 bases, with 13 bases left in between. In nucleotides, the CDR3 is TGTGCCTGGAGTACAGGGTCCATGGCCCAGCATTTT. Encoded protein: CAWSTGSMAQHF. Full variable domain (rest looked up from reference TRBV30 and TRBJ1-5): SQTIHQWPATLVQPVGSPLSLECTVEGTSNPNLYWYRQAAGRGLQLLFYSVGIGQISSEVPQNLSASRPQDRQFILSSKKLLLSDSGFYLCAWSTGSMAQHFGDGTRLSIL.